This T cell receptor (beta chain) is drawn from a study of blood T cell repertoires in COVID-19. Data came from immunoSEQ multiplex PCR; TCRdb stores just in-frame clones and leaves some out. The sample contains under 350,000 clones, about nine tenths of which appear only once. Individuals drawn from under 30 US areas were about 18 to 89 years old. The germline gives CDR1 SGHNT, CDR2 YYREEE (reference sequence). V lost 1 base and J 2 bases, leaving 5 bases between the germline ends. This CDR3 comprises 13 residues. This sequence joins TRBV5-4 and TRBJ2-3; D unresolved. The receptor was derived from a woman in her thirties or forties who had recovered from COVID-19. Sequenced input: PBMCs or T cells enriched from blood (not recorded which). This chain's CDR3 is CASSLIATDTQYF. In DNA form, the CDR3 reads TGTGCCAGCAGCTTGATAGCCACAGATACGCAGTATTTT.